This is a list of T cell receptor beta chains from one sample in a study of blood T cell repertoires in COVID-19. Assay used: immunoSEQ multiplex PCR; TCRdb lists only in-frame clones, some missing. This sample has roughly 150,000 clones, with around 82% found just once. Material: peripheral blood. The source is a man aged 60 to 75 with active or convalescent COVID-19. Both conserved end residues are part of each CDR3. Each record gives: clone size, D gene, V gene, J gene, CDR3 protein, CDR3 DNA. The D gene is left open where the match is weak. A row's size may be missing; if present it is once, few, many or a size class.

size: few; D: NA; V: TRBV28; J: TRBJ2-2; CDR3: CASGFGTGGTGELFF; DNA: TGTGCCAGCGGATTCGGGACTGGGGGGACCGGGGAGCTGTTTTTT
size: NA; D: TRBD1; V: TRBV29-1; J: TRBJ1-1; CDR3: CSAEIRTGGNAEAFF; DNA: TGCAGCGCCGAGATCCGGACAGGGGGGAACGCTGAAGCTTTCTTT
size: NA; D: NA; V: TRBV24-1; J: TRBJ2-1; CDR3: CATSDFGGPYNEQFF; DNA: TGTGCCACCAGTGATTTTGGGGGCCCCTACAATGAGCAGTTCTTC
size: NA; D: NA; V: TRBV6-6; J: TRBJ2-1; CDR3: CVSSRLVQVEQFF; DNA: TGTGTCAGCAGTAGACTAGTACAGGTTGAGCAGTTCTTC
size: once; D: TRBD2; V: TRBV2; J: TRBJ2-7; CDR3: CASVLSGGAYEQYF; DNA: TGTGCCAGTGTCCTTAGCGGGGGGGCTTACGAGCAGTACTTC
size: NA; D: NA; V: TRBV28; J: TRBJ1-2; CDR3: CALHDRNYGYTF; DNA: TGTGCCCTTCACGACAGGAACTATGGCTACACCTTC
size: NA; D: TRBD1; V: TRBV19; J: TRBJ1-5; CDR3: CASSPPGQGSQPQHF; DNA: TGTGCCAGTAGCCCGCCGGGACAGGGGAGTCAGCCCCAGCATTTT
size: NA; D: TRBD2; V: TRBV6-5; J: TRBJ2-7; CDR3: CASSSQIAGSYEQYF; DNA: TGTGCCAGCAGTTCCCAAATAGCGGGTTCCTACGAGCAGTACTTC
size: NA; D: NA; V: TRBV18; J: TRBJ1-1; CDR3: CASSPGLNTEAFF; DNA: TGTGCCAGCTCACCAGGACTCAACACTGAAGCTTTCTTT
size: NA; D: NA; V: TRBV5-4; J: TRBJ1-5; CDR3: CASSLGGSNQPQHF; DNA: TGTGCCAGCAGCTTGGGAGGGAGCAATCAGCCCCAGCATTTT
size: NA; D: NA; V: TRBV19; J: TRBJ2-1; CDR3: CASSIVGGAVDEQFF; DNA: TGTGCCAGTAGTATAGTCGGCGGGGCCGTGGATGAGCAGTTCTTC
size: NA; D: NA; V: TRBV28; J: TRBJ1-2; CDR3: CASSPLNLRGYTF; DNA: TGTGCCAGCAGTCCCTTAAATCTGAGGGGCTACACCTTC
size: NA; D: TRBD1; V: TRBV9; J: TRBJ1-3; CDR3: CASSGGPGQGEGSGNTIYF; DNA: TGTGCCAGCAGCGGTGGACCGGGACAGGGAGAGGGCTCTGGAAACACCATATATTTT
size: NA; D: NA; V: TRBV19; J: TRBJ2-1; CDR3: CASSVVLDNEQFF; DNA: TGTGCCAGTAGTGTCGTCTTAGACAATGAGCAGTTCTTC
size: NA; D: TRBD1; V: TRBV11-2; J: TRBJ2-7; CDR3: CASSLTRGQYEQYF; DNA: TGTGCCAGCAGCTTAACAAGGGGACAGTACGAGCAGTACTTC
size: NA; D: TRBD1; V: TRBV25-1; J: TRBJ2-7; CDR3: CASSTPGTGSYEQYF; DNA: TGTGCCAGCTCTACCCCGGGGACAGGATCCTACGAGCAGTACTTC
size: NA; D: TRBD1; V: TRBV7-9; J: TRBJ1-2; CDR3: CASSLVLAGGNGYTF; DNA: TGTGCCAGCAGCTTAGTATTGGCAGGGGGAAATGGCTACACCTTC
size: NA; D: TRBD2; V: TRBV5-6; J: TRBJ2-7; CDR3: CASQLAGGSYEQYF; DNA: TGTGCCAGTCAGCTAGCGGGGGGGTCCTACGAGCAGTACTTC
size: NA; D: NA; V: TRBV6-5; J: TRBJ1-4; CDR3: CASSYSAGDEKLFF; DNA: TGTGCCAGCAGTTACTCGGCAGGGGATGAAAAACTGTTTTTT
size: NA; D: TRBD1; V: TRBV28; J: TRBJ1-6; CDR3: CASKGTELGSPLHF; DNA: TGTGCCAGCAAGGGGACAGAATTGGGGTCACCCCTCCACTTT
size: NA; D: TRBD1; V: TRBV11-2; J: TRBJ2-1; CDR3: CASRSPGTGGLSSYNEQFF; DNA: TGTGCCAGCAGGTCCCCCGGGACAGGGGGGTTGAGCTCCTACAATGAGCAGTTCTTC
size: NA; D: TRBD1; V: TRBV10-1; J: TRBJ2-5; CDR3: CASSRDSQETQYF; DNA: TGCGCCAGCAGTCGGGACAGCCAAGAGACCCAGTACTTC
size: NA; D: NA; V: TRBV15; J: TRBJ2-1; CDR3: CATSSAMGGGGSYNEQFF; DNA: TGTGCCACCAGCAGCGCCATGGGAGGAGGCGGCTCCTACAATGAGCAGTTCTTC
size: few; D: NA; V: TRBV3-1/TRBV3-2; J: TRBJ1-4; CDR3: CASSQVDTPPEKLFF; DNA: TGTGCCAGCAGCCAGGTAGACACCCCGCCCGAAAAACTGTTTTTT
size: NA; D: TRBD1; V: TRBV2; J: TRBJ1-5; CDR3: CASSTGGRQPQHF; DNA: TGTGCCAGCAGCACAGGGGGCCGTCAGCCCCAGCATTTT
size: NA; D: TRBD1; V: TRBV11-2; J: TRBJ1-5; CDR3: CASSLDTGDNQPQHF; DNA: TGTGCCAGCAGCTTAGATACAGGGGATAATCAGCCCCAGCATTTT
size: NA; D: NA; V: TRBV6-1; J: TRBJ1-5; CDR3: CASSELSSNQPQHF; DNA: TGTGCCAGCAGTGAACTCTCTAGCAATCAGCCCCAGCATTTT
size: once; D: TRBD2; V: TRBV11-2; J: TRBJ2-3; CDR3: CASSLGSGADTDTQYF; DNA: TGTGCCAGCAGCTTAGGGAGCGGGGCCGACACAGATACGCAGTATTTT
size: NA; D: TRBD2; V: TRBV9; J: TRBJ2-2; CDR3: CASSPTSGSRAGELFF; DNA: TGTGCCAGCAGCCCGACTAGCGGGAGTAGGGCCGGGGAGCTGTTTTTT
size: NA; D: NA; V: TRBV10-2; J: TRBJ2-7; CDR3: CASSDPGLPYEQYF; DNA: TGCGCCAGCAGTGACCCGGGACTGCCCTACGAGCAGTACTTC
size: NA; D: TRBD2; V: TRBV3-1/TRBV3-2; J: TRBJ2-7; CDR3: CASSQELAGAYEQYF; DNA: TGTGCCAGCAGCCAAGAATTAGCGGGAGCGTACGAGCAGTACTTC
size: NA; D: NA; V: TRBV7-2; J: TRBJ2-5; CDR3: CASSLGPVQETQYF; DNA: TGTGCCAGCAGCTTAGGGCCAGTCCAAGAGACCCAGTACTTC
size: NA; D: NA; V: TRBV4-1; J: TRBJ2-7; CDR3: CASSQGAGDYEQYF; DNA: TGCGCCAGCAGCCAAGGCGCAGGGGACTACGAGCAGTACTTC
size: NA; D: NA; V: TRBV12-5; J: TRBJ2-6; CDR3: CASSGAGANVLTF; DNA: TGTGCTAGCTCAGGGGCTGGGGCCAACGTCCTGACTTTC
size: NA; D: TRBD1; V: TRBV27; J: TRBJ1-3; CDR3: CARPRNRGVRGNTIYF; DNA: TGTGCCAGACCTCGAAACAGGGGAGTCAGGGGAAACACCATATATTTT
size: NA; D: NA; V: TRBV7-6; J: TRBJ2-1; CDR3: CASSLQGSSYNEQFF; DNA: TGTGCCAGCAGCCTTCAGGGGAGCTCCTACAATGAGCAGTTCTTC
size: NA; D: TRBD1; V: TRBV29-1; J: TRBJ2-5; CDR3: CSVDGTGSASKTQYF; DNA: TGCAGCGTTGATGGGACAGGGTCTGCATCAAAGACCCAGTACTTC
size: NA; D: TRBD2; V: TRBV19; J: TRBJ2-5; CDR3: CASGRGGPRETQYF; DNA: TGTGCCAGTGGCCGGGGAGGGCCACGGGAGACCCAGTACTTC
size: NA; D: NA; V: TRBV3-1/TRBV3-2; J: TRBJ2-2; CDR3: CASRQNQYTSNTGELFF; DNA: TGTGCCAGCAGACAGAACCAGTACACCTCGAACACCGGGGAGCTGTTTTTT
size: few; D: TRBD2; V: TRBV29-1; J: TRBJ2-1; CDR3: CSVEDWLAGSGEQFF; DNA: TGCAGCGTTGAAGATTGGCTAGCGGGATCTGGGGAGCAGTTCTTC
size: NA; D: NA; V: TRBV5-1; J: TRBJ2-3; CDR3: CASSRRAGRLTDTQYF; DNA: TGCGCCAGCAGCCGTCGGGCGGGACGACTGACAGATACGCAGTATTTT
size: once; D: NA; V: TRBV18; J: TRBJ1-6; CDR3: CASSPSADVNSPLHF; DNA: TGTGCCAGCTCACCTTCCGCAGATGTCAATTCACCCCTCCACTTT
size: NA; D: NA; V: TRBV19; J: TRBJ2-1; CDR3: CASTRAVGAGKNEQFF; DNA: TGTGCCAGTACCCGGGCCGTGGGGGCGGGTAAGAATGAGCAGTTCTTC
size: NA; D: TRBD2; V: TRBV19; J: TRBJ2-1; CDR3: CASSLKGGNAYNEQFF; DNA: TGTGCCAGTAGTCTAAAGGGAGGGAACGCCTACAATGAGCAGTTCTTC
size: few; D: TRBD1; V: TRBV7-9; J: TRBJ1-4; CDR3: CASSLRQGNEKLFF; DNA: TGTGCCAGCAGCTTACGACAGGGGAATGAAAAACTGTTTTTT
size: NA; D: TRBD1; V: TRBV5-5; J: TRBJ1-3; CDR3: CASSPLDRDGNTIYF; DNA: TGTGCCAGCAGCCCACTGGACAGGGACGGAAACACCATATATTTT
size: NA; D: TRBD1; V: TRBV6-5; J: TRBJ1-1; CDR3: CASSYSTGGTEAFF; DNA: TGTGCCAGCAGTTACTCCACAGGGGGCACTGAAGCTTTCTTT
size: NA; D: TRBD1; V: TRBV12-5; J: TRBJ2-2; CDR3: CASGLTGGARRELFF; DNA: TGTGCTAGTGGTTTAACAGGGGGCGCGCGGCGGGAGCTGTTTTTT
size: NA; D: NA; V: TRBV9; J: TRBJ2-1; CDR3: CASSVGRALYNEQFF; DNA: TGTGCCAGCAGCGTAGGGAGGGCCCTTTACAATGAGCAGTTCTTC
size: NA; D: NA; V: TRBV4-1; J: TRBJ2-3; CDR3: CASSPRQPLSTDTQYF; DNA: TGCGCCAGCAGCCCTCGACAGCCGCTTAGCACAGATACGCAGTATTTT
size: NA; D: TRBD1; V: TRBV10-3; J: TRBJ2-7; CDR3: CAISESKGQGYEQYF; DNA: TGTGCCATCAGTGAGTCGAAGGGACAGGGCTACGAGCAGTACTTC
size: once; D: NA; V: TRBV11-1; J: TRBJ2-1; CDR3: CASSLVDNEQFF; DNA: TGTGCCAGCAGCTTAGTAGACAATGAGCAGTTCTTC